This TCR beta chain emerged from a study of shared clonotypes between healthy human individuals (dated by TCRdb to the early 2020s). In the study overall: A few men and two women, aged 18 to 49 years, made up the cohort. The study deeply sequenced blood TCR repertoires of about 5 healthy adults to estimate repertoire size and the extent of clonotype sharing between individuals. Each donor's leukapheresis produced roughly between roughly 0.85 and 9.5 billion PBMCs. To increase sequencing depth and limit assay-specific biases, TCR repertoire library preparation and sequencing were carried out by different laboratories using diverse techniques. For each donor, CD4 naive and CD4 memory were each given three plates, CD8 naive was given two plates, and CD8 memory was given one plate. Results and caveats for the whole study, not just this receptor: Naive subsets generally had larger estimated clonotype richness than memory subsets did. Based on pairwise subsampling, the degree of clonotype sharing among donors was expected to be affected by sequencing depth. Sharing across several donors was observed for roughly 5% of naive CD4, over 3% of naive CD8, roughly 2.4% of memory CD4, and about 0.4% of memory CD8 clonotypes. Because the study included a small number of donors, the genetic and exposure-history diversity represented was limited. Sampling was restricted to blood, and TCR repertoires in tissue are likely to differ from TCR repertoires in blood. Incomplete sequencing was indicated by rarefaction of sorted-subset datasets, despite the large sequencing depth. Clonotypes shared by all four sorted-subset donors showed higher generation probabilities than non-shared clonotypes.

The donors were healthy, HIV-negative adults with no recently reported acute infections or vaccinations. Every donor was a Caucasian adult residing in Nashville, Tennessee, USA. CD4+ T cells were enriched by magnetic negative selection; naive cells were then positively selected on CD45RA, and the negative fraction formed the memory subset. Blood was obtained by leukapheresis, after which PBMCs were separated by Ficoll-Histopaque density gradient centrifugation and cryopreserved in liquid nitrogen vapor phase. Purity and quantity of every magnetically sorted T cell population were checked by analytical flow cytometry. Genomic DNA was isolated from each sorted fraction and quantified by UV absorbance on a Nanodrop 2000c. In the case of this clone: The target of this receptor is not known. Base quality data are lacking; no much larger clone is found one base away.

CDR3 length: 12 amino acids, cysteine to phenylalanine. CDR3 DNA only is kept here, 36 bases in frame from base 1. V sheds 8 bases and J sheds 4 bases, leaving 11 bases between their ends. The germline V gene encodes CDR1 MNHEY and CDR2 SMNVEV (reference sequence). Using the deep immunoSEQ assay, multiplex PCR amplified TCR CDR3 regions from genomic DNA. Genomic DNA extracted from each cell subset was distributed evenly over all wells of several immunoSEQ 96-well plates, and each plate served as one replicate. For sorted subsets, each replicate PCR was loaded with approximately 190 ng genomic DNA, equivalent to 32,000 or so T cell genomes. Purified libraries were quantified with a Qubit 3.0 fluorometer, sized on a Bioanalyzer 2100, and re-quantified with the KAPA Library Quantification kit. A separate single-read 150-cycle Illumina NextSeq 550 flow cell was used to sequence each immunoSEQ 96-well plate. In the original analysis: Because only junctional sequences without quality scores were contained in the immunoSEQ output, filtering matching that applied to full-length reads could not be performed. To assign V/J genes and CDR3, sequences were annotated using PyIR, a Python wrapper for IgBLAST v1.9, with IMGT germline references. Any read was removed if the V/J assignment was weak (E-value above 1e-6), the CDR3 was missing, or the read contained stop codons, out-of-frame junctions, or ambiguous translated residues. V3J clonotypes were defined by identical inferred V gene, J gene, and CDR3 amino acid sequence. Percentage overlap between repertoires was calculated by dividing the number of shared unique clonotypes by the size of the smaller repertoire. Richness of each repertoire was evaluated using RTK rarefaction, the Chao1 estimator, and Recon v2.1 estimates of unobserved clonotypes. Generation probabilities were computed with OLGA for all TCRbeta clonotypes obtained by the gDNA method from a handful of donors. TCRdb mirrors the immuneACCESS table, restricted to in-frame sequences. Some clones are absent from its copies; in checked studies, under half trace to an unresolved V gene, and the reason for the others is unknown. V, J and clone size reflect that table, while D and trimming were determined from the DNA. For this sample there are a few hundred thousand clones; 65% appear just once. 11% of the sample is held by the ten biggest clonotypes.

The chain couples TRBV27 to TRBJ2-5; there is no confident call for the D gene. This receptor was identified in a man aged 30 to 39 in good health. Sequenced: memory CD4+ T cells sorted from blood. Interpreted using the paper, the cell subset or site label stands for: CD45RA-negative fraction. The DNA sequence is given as TGTGCCAGCTCGGTTTCCGGAGAGACCCAGTACTTC. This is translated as CASSVSGETQYF.